Sequencing of this T cell receptor (beta chain) was carried out in a study of post-analysis software for immune sequencing data (dated by TCRdb to about 2015). For context, the study as a whole: The recorded disease courses included relapsing-remitting, secondary progressive and progressive-relapsing multiple sclerosis, and some patients had no subtype annotation. The patient repertoires were compared against approximately ten previously published healthy control repertoires obtained from donors aged 6 to 25 years. A subset of samples was prepared in parallel using single-end sample barcoding, then pooled and co-amplified after Illumina adapter ligation.

Of note for this clonotype: Its antigen remains unidentified. No base quality values were provided; no much bigger clone lies one nucleotide off.

To demonstrate the VDJtools post-analysis software, the study profiled TCR beta repertoires from the peripheral blood of some 13 young patients with multiple sclerosis. The patients with multiple sclerosis were children and adolescents between roughly 6 and 17 years of age. Receptor amplification or capture employed PCR. TCRdb records Illumina HiSeq 2500 as the sequencer. To reduce PCR and sequencing biases, unique molecular identifiers were built into the TCR beta cDNA libraries. Per 1 to 10 million input T cells, roughly 500,000 cDNA molecules were obtained, such that each molecule approximated one T cell. The patient libraries were prepared and sequenced with the same protocol used for the earlier healthy control dataset. Within a given batch, samples were prepared together, multiplexed and sequenced on the same HiSeq lane. From the authors' description of their analysis: Raw barcoded reads were processed with MIGEC, and single-read molecular identifier groups were discarded before consensus assembly and CDR3 extraction. VDJtools was used for post-analysis of the clonotype tables, with diversity normalized by down-sampling every dataset to the smallest sample size. Repertoire overlap clustering matched CDR3 amino acid but not nucleotide sequences to correct batch-related cross-sample contamination. The public sequencing data were trimmed at Q25 with fastp and processed into clonotypes with MiXCR by TCRdb, which kept only in-frame beta chains. Each CDR3 protein appears once, grouped with its most common genes and DNA. The V and J calls and clone size are TCRdb's, not the authors'. Within this sample are 650,000 to 850,000 distinct CDR3 sequences, with roughly 50% of them counted one time only. The leading ten clones occupy under 6% of the sample.

The paper as a whole reports these results and caveats: Multiple sclerosis patients had significantly lower normalized Chao1 diversity than controls, a result that suggests substantial peripheral T-cell clonal expansion. Direct clustering with F measure showed strong co-clustering of samples prepared in the same batch, prompting a batch-effect correction. Significantly higher frequencies in patients than in controls were found for five or six TRBV segments, including TRBV5-6, TRBV5-1 and TRBV20-1. The control group was slightly older than the multiple sclerosis patient group.

Trimming costs V 1 base and J 0 bases, and their ends lie 13 bases apart. From the cysteine up to the phenylalanine, the CDR3 has a length of 17 residues. The kept DNA is CDR3 alone, 51 bases in frame from the first base. The germline V gene gives CDR1 as SGHTA and CDR2 as FQGTGA. Sequenced material: blood. The V and J genes are TRBV7-3 and TRBJ2-1; too little of a D gene remains to name it. The TCR was taken from a girl between 5 and 17 years old with multiple sclerosis. The nucleotide sequence reads as follows: TGTGCCAGCAGCTTAAGGTCGGCGCAGCACTCCTACAATGAGCAGTTCTTC. It specifies CASSLRSAQHSYNEQFF.